This T cell receptor (beta chain) derives from a study of T cells in Graves' hyperthyroidism and ophthalmopathy. Study conclusions and caveats: The majority of expanded thyroid clonotypes above 0.001 also appeared in blood. Ophthalmopathy was separated from stable hyperthyroidism by a 13 V-J model.

TCR beta CDR3 region amplification was performed from RNA transcripts. The TCR CDR3 was amplified in a first-round RT-PCR using the HTBI primer set. TCRdb ran MiXCR on the multiplex PCR reads and lists one entry per CDR3 protein. The sample has hundreds of thousands of distinct CDR3 sequences, about 15% seen once; the top ten hold about 9.4%. This clonotype was counted many times. Antigen unknown. Those patients with uncontrolled infection, other autoimmune disease, pregnancy or lactation were excluded. The PBMCs had their origin in 10 ml of fresh peripheral blood. The sequenced sample consisted of blood. This clonotype originated in a woman aged 18-35 years with Graves' hyperthyroidism.

CDR3 DNA sequence: TGTGCCAGCAGCCCCCGGGCGGGTACCACAGATACGCAGTATTTT. It yields the protein CASSPRAGTTDTQYF. The J gene is TRBJ2-3, the V gene TRBV12-3 or TRBV12-4, with D perhaps matching TRBD2 (5 bases). Trimming left V 6 bases short and J 2 bases short, with 15 bases between. This CDR3 comprises 15 residues.